A single sample gave rise to the 15 T cell receptor beta chains below, sequenced in a study of T-cell memory formation after mild COVID-19 (dated by TCRdb to 2020 to 2023). Libraries were made using 5' RACE. The data were produced on an Illumina NovaSeq 6000. TCRdb trimmed public reads at Q25 via fastp, called clones via MiXCR and kept in-frame beta chains. All rows with the same CDR3 protein become a single entry with the most common DNA and genes. Counted in this sample were about 260,000 distinct CDR3 sequences; roughly a sixth of them appeared once. 22% of the sample goes to the ten largest clones. Source material: PBMCs or a T cell subset sorted from them (not recorded which). The source is a man aged 18 to 29 who had mild COVID-19 (a few samples of this study predate the infection). The sample titles of this study are shuffled in the database, so cell type and time point are left out; the donor was told from shared clones.

There are a few counts of this clonotype. The chain has TRBV18 and TRBJ2-5; D is uncertain. The CDR3 extends over 14 amino acids. Trimming removed 3 bases at V and 1 base at J, with 9 bases between. Germline loops: CDR1 KGHSH, CDR2 LQKENI. This CDR3 is CASSPSVFQETQYF. DNA of the CDR3: TGTGCCAGCTCACCTTCCGTTTTCCAAGAGACCCAGTACTTC. The entire variable domain, with the rest obtained from reference TRBV18 and TRBJ2-5, is as follows: NAGVMQNPRHLVRRRGQEARLRCSPMKGHSHVYWYRQLPEEGLKFMVYLQKENIIDESGMPKERFSAEFPKEGPSILRIQQVVRGDSAAYFCASSPSVFQETQYFGPGTRLLVL.

The table lists this clonotype with a few counts. The gene calls are TRBV3-1 and TRBJ1-2; TRBD1 might be the D (6 bases). The V end was cut by 4 bases, the J end by 3 bases, with 9 bases between. This CDR3 region has 13 residues. The germline CDR1 and CDR2 sequences are LGHDT and YNNKEL (reference sequence). CDR3 amino acids: CASSLTGYYGYTF. In nucleotides, the CDR3 is TGTGCCAGCAGCCTCACAGGGTACTATGGCTACACCTTC.

This clonotype turned up a few times. The chain employs TRBV9 and TRBJ2-3; TRBD1 aligns across 9 bases. Germline V gene data show CDR1 as SGDLS and CDR2 as YYNGEE. V shed 0 bases and J 5 bases; nucleotides not matched to a gene: 10. This CDR3 spans 17 amino acids. CDR3 residues: CASSVDPGGQGRDTQYF. CDR3 nucleotides: TGTGCCAGCAGCGTAGATCCAGGGGGACAGGGAAGAGATACGCAGTATTTT.

In this sample, this clonotype turned up a few times. DNA of the CDR3: TGTGCCAGCTCCGGGACAACTTACACCGGGGAGCTGTTTTTT. It translates to CASSGTTYTGELFF. This chain links TRBV2 with TRBJ2-2; tentative D call: TRBD1 (6 bases). CDR3 length equals 14 residues. V lost 8 bases, J lost 3 bases, and 13 bases lay in between. CDR1 and CDR2 (germline): SNHLY, FYNNEI.

The CDR3 nucleotides are TGCGCCAGCAGCCAAGAGGGAGGGGCCGGGGAGCTGTTTTTT. Translating it yields CASSQEGGAGELFF. V is TRBV4-3 and J is TRBJ2-2, with 7 bases lining up with TRBD2. Looked up from germline, CDR1 is LGHNA and CDR2 is YSLEER. The CDR3 length is 14 residues. V lost 0 bases, J lost 6 bases, and 1 base stayed unmatched.

There are a few counts of this clonotype. The CDR3 sequence is CASSLLLNTGELFF. In DNA, the CDR3 is TGTGCCAGCAGCTTACTCTTGAACACCGGGGAGCTGTTTTTT. The chain couples TRBV7-2 to TRBJ2-2; D uncertain. The V and J ends lost 2 bases and 1 base respectively, with 5 bases between them. This CDR3 region has 14 residues. Germline CDR1 is SGHTA and CDR2 is FQGNSA.

This clonotype was counted between two and nine times. V gene TRBV10-3 combines with J gene TRBJ2-7; D is perhaps TRBD2 (6 bases). Germline assignment: CDR1 ENHRY and CDR2 SYGVKD. This CDR3 has 15 amino acids. V dropped 2 bases and J dropped 3 bases, with 14 bases sitting between them. DNA for the CDR3: TGTGCCATCAGTGAGACGGGGGTAGGTGGCTACGAGCAGTACTTC. Its translation is CAISETGVGGYEQYF.

This clonotype has only a few counts. J is TRBJ2-2 and V is TRBV7-6, with 8 bases that match TRBD1. The CDR3 extends over 14 amino acids. The germline gives CDR1 SGHVS, CDR2 FNYEAQ. Trimming at V came to 4 bases and at J to 6 bases, leaving 4 bases not matched to a gene. The CDR3 sequence: CASSWQGAAGELFF. DNA for the CDR3: TGTGCCAGCAGCTGGCAGGGGGCAGCCGGGGAGCTGTTTTTT.

This clonotype has a handful of counts. The chain combines TRBV4-3 with TRBJ1-5; no definite D call. V was cut by 2 bases and J by 2 bases, with 4 bases left in between. CDR3 size: 13 residues. CDR1 LGHNA and CDR2 YSLEER come from the germline V gene. Here the CDR3 DNA reads TGCGCCAGCAGCCAACGGGGCAATCAGCCCCAGCATTTT. Its protein is CASSQRGNQPQHF.

There are a few counts of this clonotype. This chain joins TRBV12-3 or TRBV12-4 and TRBJ1-4; D is unclear. The CDR3 is 14 residues long. With 5 bases removed from V and 8 bases from J, the gap between germline ends came to 15 bases. CDR3: CASSRMGSIEKLFF. CDR3 nucleotides: TGTGCCAGCAGTAGGATGGGCTCAATAGAAAAACTGTTTTTT.

The rearrangement links TRBV20-1 to TRBJ1-5; maybe TRBD1 (5 bases). This CDR3 region has 14 residues. In germline, CDR1 is DFQATT, CDR2 SNEGSKA (reference sequence). The V gene lost 6 bases and the J gene lost 0 bases, with 12 bases spanning the gap. DNA for the CDR3: TGCAGTGCAAGCGGGACGAATAGCAATCAGCCCCAGCATTTT. This encodes CSASGTNSNQPQHF.

In this sample, this clonotype turned up many times. The chain has TRBV11-2 and TRBJ2-7; D is unresolved. V lost 0 bases and J 5 bases, leaving 5 bases between the germline ends. This CDR3 contains 12 residues. From germline, CDR1 is SGHAT and CDR2 FQNNGV. The DNA for the CDR3 is TGTGCCAGCAGCTTAGATCAAAACGAGCAGTACTTC. Protein product: CASSLDQNEQYF.

The chain links TRBV2 to TRBJ1-4, with D unresolved. The ends were cut back, 6 bases at V and 5 bases at J, with 10 bases in the middle. This CDR3 has 13 amino acids. The germline V gene has CDR1 SNHLY and CDR2 FYNNEI. The CDR3 region has the DNA TGTGCCAGCAGAGCGGACGTCAATGAAAAACTGTTTTTT. It encodes CASRADVNEKLFF. Variable domain in full (rest from reference TRBV2 and TRBJ1-4): EPEVTQTPSHQVTQMGQEVILRCVPISNHLYFYWYRQILGQKVEFLVSFYNNEISEKSEIFDDQFSVERPDGSNFTLKIRSTKLEDSAMYFCASRADVNEKLFFGSGTQLSVL.

This clonotype has at least ten counts. V gene TRBV6-5 combines with J gene TRBJ1-1, with D uncertain. V lost 0 bases, J lost 0 bases, and 5 bases lay in between. There are 14 residues in the CDR3. From germline, CDR1 is MNHEY and CDR2 SVGAGI. CDR3 DNA: TGTGCCAGCAGTTACTCGCTCCTGAACACTGAAGCTTTCTTT. Its protein product is CASSYSLLNTEAFF.

The sample holds a few counts of this clonotype. The rearrangement uses TRBV27 and TRBJ2-7; D is perhaps TRBD2 (6 bases). Germline loops: CDR1 MNHEY, CDR2 SMNVEV (reference sequence). Trimming removed 3 bases from V and 0 bases from J, with 6 bases in between. This CDR3 comprises 13 residues. The CDR3 reads CASSLGLSYEQYV. DNA of the CDR3: TGTGCCAGCAGTTTGGGACTCTCCTACGAGCAGTACGTC.